The 15 T cell receptor beta chains below all came from one sample that was sequenced in a study of cytomegalovirus exposure and HLA in healthy donors. The data were produced by immunoSEQ multiplex PCR, yet TCRdb's version contains in-frame clones alone and is incomplete. This repertoire shows approximately 120,000 clones, roughly 90% found once; its top ten account for approximately 2.3%. Sample: PBMCs. The receptors derive from a woman under 30 in good health and CMV-seronegative.

This clone came up a few times. This sequence joins TRBV10-2 and TRBJ1-2; 7 bases agree with TRBD1. After removal of 3 bases from V and 2 bases from J, the junction contained 3 bases not matched to a gene. There are 14 residues in the CDR3. Germline assignment: CDR1 WSHSY and CDR2 SAAADI. CDR3 residues: CASSEGGPNYGYTF. The CDR3 bases are TGCGCCAGCAGTGAAGGGGGCCCGAACTATGGCTACACCTTC.

The chain uses TRBV6-5 and TRBJ1-1; 7 bases fit TRBD1. Germline lookup yields CDR1 MNHEY and CDR2 SVGAGI. After removal of 3 bases from V and 7 bases from J, the junction contained 2 bases not matched to a gene. The CDR3 is made up of 12 amino acids. This CDR3 is CASSYSGGEAFF. For the CDR3, the DNA is TGTGCCAGCAGTTATTCAGGGGGTGAAGCTTTCTTT.

The V and J genes are TRBV6-5 and TRBJ2-1; D not certain. The germline V gene encodes CDR1 MNHEY and CDR2 SVGAGI. The CDR3 has 14 amino acids. V dropped 6 bases and J dropped 0 bases, with 9 bases sitting between them. The CDR3 spells CASRPQVSYNEQFF. The CDR3 DNA is TGTGCCAGCAGACCCCAGGTCTCCTACAATGAGCAGTTCTTC.

V and J are TRBV7-2 and TRBJ2-1; D is possibly TRBD2 (6 bases). Germline CDR1 SGHTA, CDR2 FQGNSA. With 5 bases removed from V and 1 base from J, the gap between germline ends came to 18 bases. The length of the CDR3 is 17 residues. The CDR3 DNA sequence: TGTGCCAGCAGCCCCCGGCGGCTAGCGTATTCCTACAATGAGCAGTTCTTC. It specifies CASSPRRLAYSYNEQFF.

The V and J genes are TRBV28 and TRBJ1-1; D unresolved. The CDR3 runs to 13 residues. Germline CDR1 is MDHEN and CDR2 is SYDVKM. Deletions cut 6 bases from V and 4 bases from J, with 12 bases between. CDR3 in amino acids: CASSNRRFTEAFF. The CDR3 DNA reads TGTGCCAGCAGCAACCGCAGGTTCACTGAAGCTTTCTTT.

This sequence joins TRBV5-8 and TRBJ1-2; weak D call: TRBD1 (6 bases). From germline, CDR1 is SGHTS and CDR2 YDEGEE. The CDR3 covers 15 residues. Trimming removed 0 bases at V and 0 bases at J, with 9 bases between. Here the CDR3 reads CASSLGGQANYGYTF. CDR3 bases: TGTGCCAGCAGCTTGGGGGGGCAAGCTAACTATGGCTACACCTTC.

The gene calls are TRBV7-6 and TRBJ2-6; 9 bases map to TRBD1. V was pared by 5 bases and J by 3 bases, with 17 bases of the junction left unmatched. The CDR3 sequence is 20 residues long. Germline V gene data show CDR1 as SGHVS and CDR2 as FNYEAQ. The CDR3 spells CASSPGGQGSLIRGANVLTF. CDR3 coding DNA: TGTGCCAGCAGCCCGGGGGGACAGGGTAGTTTAATCCGTGGGGCCAACGTCCTGACTTTC.

This chain links TRBV29-1 with TRBJ2-5; a weak D match, TRBD1 (7 bases). V gave up 2 bases and J gave up 7 bases, with 8 bases separating them. The CDR3 totals 11 residues. From germline, CDR1 is SQVTM and CDR2 ANQGSEA. For the CDR3, the DNA is TGCAGCGTTGAACAGGGGGGGACCCAGTACTTC. Translated: CSVEQGGTQYF.

The chain couples TRBV7-9 to TRBJ2-3, with TRBD1 matching 9 bases. The V gene end was trimmed by 4 bases and the J gene end by 2 bases; junction bases not matched to a gene: 4. Germline V gene sequence: CDR1 SEHNR, CDR2 FQNEAQ (reference sequence). The CDR3 spans 15 residues. The CDR3 loop reads CASSSGTGTTDTQYF. In nucleotides, the CDR3 is TGTGCCAGCAGCTCCGGGACAGGGACCACAGATACGCAGTATTTT.

This sequence joins TRBV5-1 and TRBJ2-1, with a tentative D call TRBD2 (6 bases). The V end was cut by 0 bases, the J end by 9 bases, with 16 bases between. This CDR3 contains 15 residues. Looked up from germline, CDR1 is SGHRS and CDR2 is YFSETQ. The DNA of the CDR3 is TGCGCCAGCAGCTTGGATGCGGGAAGTTTACCTGAGCAGTTCTTC. Its protein product is CASSLDAGSLPEQFF.

The V gene is TRBV29-1, the J gene TRBJ1-3, with D unclear. V was clipped by 3 bases and J by 0 bases, with 9 bases between them. Germline V gene lookup returns CDR1 SQVTM and CDR2 ANQGSEA. CDR3 length: 14 amino acids. The CDR3 reads CSVEPGFSGNTIYF. The CDR3 coding sequence is TGCAGCGTTGAGCCGGGATTCTCTGGAAACACCATATATTTT. The full variable domain, completed using reference TRBV29-1 and TRBJ1-3, is SAVISQKPSRDICQRGTSLTIQCQVDSQVTMMFWYRQQPGQSLTLIATANQGSEATYESGFVIDKFPISRPNLTFSTLTVSNMSPEDSSIYLCSVEPGFSGNTIYFGEGSWLTVV.

CDR3 nucleotides: TGTGCCAGCTCACCTGGACTAACGAGTACAGATACGCAGTATTTT. Translated: CASSPGLTSTDTQYF. The gene calls are TRBV18 and TRBJ2-3; a weak D match, TRBD2 (6 bases). This CDR3 comprises 15 residues. V lost 3 bases to trimming and J lost 3 bases, with 13 bases between them. The germline V gene encodes CDR1 KGHSH and CDR2 LQKENI.

The V and J genes are TRBV15 and TRBJ2-1; perhaps TRBD1 as D (6 bases). The CDR3 contains 14 residues. The V end was cut by 0 bases, the J end by 9 bases, with 12 bases between. The V gene's germline CDR1 is LNHNV and CDR2 YYDKDF (reference sequence). The CDR3 DNA is TGTGCCACCAGCAGAGATTTCAGGGACACTGAGCAGTTCTTC. It codes for CATSRDFRDTEQFF.

The CDR3 sequence is CASSSGRTTGELFF. The CDR3 DNA reads as TGTGCCAGCTCTTCGGGGAGGACGACCGGGGAGCTGTTTTTT. The V call is TRBV7-9, the J call TRBJ2-2, with D possibly matching TRBD2 (6 bases). The CDR3 has 14 amino acids. CDR1 and CDR2 from the germline V gene are SEHNR and FQNEAQ (reference sequence). V dropped 8 bases and J dropped 5 bases, with 15 bases sitting between them.

This chain uses TRBV7-2 with TRBJ2-5; D possibly corresponds to TRBD1 (5 bases). CDR3 size: 15 residues. Germline values: CDR1 SGHTA, CDR2 FQGNSA. Trimming shortened V by 4 bases and J by 4 bases, and 16 bases separated the two germline ends. DNA of the CDR3: TGTGCCAGCAGCTCCCGCCGGGCAGGGCGAGAGACCCAGTACTTC. This sequence encodes CASSSRRAGRETQYF.